This T cell receptor (beta chain) appears in the sequencing data of a study of blood T cell repertoires in COVID-19. Turning to the study itself: The origin of the acute and convalescent COVID-19 samples was the United States, Italy and Spain. Sources were T cells, B-cell-depleted T cells, or PBMCs; the material itself was cDNA or gDNA.

The germline CDR1 and CDR2 sequences are MDHEN and SYDVKM. The CDR3 consists of 12 residues. Trimming shortened V by 6 bases and J by 6 bases, and 11 bases separated the two germline ends. As handled by the study authors: Reference gene primer amplification gave estimated nucleated cell counts. Some clones are missing from TCRdb's copy, which holds only in-frame ones; the method was immunoSEQ multiplex PCR. V, J and clone size are taken as reported in that table, and D and trimming were inferred from the DNA itself. Of over 85,000 clones listed, 70% to 90% are singletons. The chain links TRBV28 to TRBJ1-2; D unclear. The sample comprised peripheral blood. This TCR came from a man aged 45-65 years with active or convalescent COVID-19. Here the CDR3 DNA reads TGTGCCAGCAGGCCCGGAGGGAATGGCTACACCTTC. It is translated as CASRPGGNGYTF.